The rows below give T cell receptor beta chains drawn from one sample of a study of blood T cell repertoires in COVID-19. Clones were read by immunoSEQ multiplex PCR, and TCRdb kept only the in-frame ones, dropping some. The data show around 130,000 clones, 80% to 90% seen once. Sequencing used peripheral blood. The receptors originated from a man aged 65 to 79 with active or convalescent COVID-19. CDR3s include the opening cysteine and the closing phenylalanine or tryptophan. A D gene is named only where the DNA matches it firmly. Expanded clones are given a class, and other clones once, few, many or no size at all.

V,D,size,length,J,CDR3,DNA
TRBV5-6,TRBD1,.,16,TRBJ2-7,CASSPWTGGGLGEQYF,TGTGCCAGCAGCCCCTGGACAGGGGGAGGGTTGGGGGAGCAGTACTTC
TRBV19,.,.,15,TRBJ1-5,CASRTADLSNQPQHF,TGTGCCAGTCGGACTGCTGATCTTAGCAATCAGCCCCAGCATTTT
TRBV28,.,.,16,TRBJ2-1,CASSLRGTSSYNEQFF,TGTGCCAGCAGTTTAAGGGGTACTAGCAGTTACAATGAGCAGTTCTTC
TRBV10-1,.,.,14,TRBJ1-3,CASRPRALGNTIYF,TGCGCCAGCAGGCCCAGGGCTCTTGGAAACACCATATATTTT
TRBV12-3/TRBV12-4,TRBD1,.,13,TRBJ1-2,CASRPGQGNGYTF,TGTGCCAGCAGACCGGGACAGGGGAATGGCTACACCTTC
TRBV5-1,TRBD2,.,15,TRBJ2-5,CASSYGLAVQETQYF,TGCGCCAGCAGCTACGGACTAGCAGTTCAAGAGACCCAGTACTTC
TRBV7-9,TRBD2,.,15,TRBJ2-2,CASSLGAGDTGELFF,TGTGCCAGCAGCCTCGGGGCGGGAGACACCGGGGAGCTGTTTTTT
TRBV18,TRBD1,.,14,TRBJ2-7,CASSPGQGAYEQYF,TGTGCCAGCTCACCAGGGCAGGGGGCCTACGAGCAGTACTTC
TRBV27,TRBD1,.,16,TRBJ1-3,CASSFAGTGVGNTIYF,TGTGCCAGCAGTTTTGCCGGGACAGGGGTCGGAAACACCATATATTTT
TRBV10-2,.,.,14,TRBJ2-7,CASRGGGSGSEQYF,TGCGCCAGCAGAGGTGGGGGGTCGGGGAGCGAGCAGTACTTC
TRBV27,TRBD1,.,17,TRBJ2-5,CASSLSGTAAQSGTQYF,TGTGCCAGCAGTTTATCGGGGACAGCAGCTCAATCGGGGACCCAGTACTTC
TRBV5-1,.,.,15,TRBJ2-3,CASSLEGQSTDTQYF,TGCGCCAGCAGCTTGGAAGGACAAAGCACAGATACGCAGTATTTT
TRBV4-2,.,once,15,TRBJ2-7,CASSQDTGAGYEQYF,TGTGCCAGCAGCCAAGATACCGGAGCGGGCTACGAGCAGTACTTC
TRBV3-1/TRBV3-2,TRBD1,.,16,TRBJ2-1,CASSPRGTGVDNEQFF,TGTGCCAGCAGCCCCCGAGGGACAGGGGTCGACAATGAGCAGTTCTTC
TRBV10-3,TRBD1,.,16,TRBJ2-2,CAISRHRTGDTGELFF,TGTGCCATCAGCCGACATCGGACAGGGGACACCGGGGAGCTGTTTTTT
TRBV28,TRBD2,few,15,TRBJ2-7,CASRPGLAVGYEQYF,TGTGCCAGCAGACCGGGACTAGCCGTGGGCTACGAGCAGTACTTC
TRBV12-3/TRBV12-4,.,.,13,TRBJ2-7,CASSLRGSYEQYF,TGTGCCAGCAGCCTCAGGGGATCCTACGAGCAGTACTTC
TRBV3-1/TRBV3-2,TRBD1,.,17,TRBJ1-1,CASSRTWTGDFNTEAFF,TGTGCCAGCAGCCGGACTTGGACAGGGGACTTCAACACTGAAGCTTTCTTT
TRBV21-1,.,.,13,TRBJ2-7,CASSKDYIYEQYF,TGTGCCAGCAGCAAAGATTACATTTACGAGCAGTACTTC
TRBV28,TRBD1,.,14,TRBJ1-2,CASSLGQNNYGYTF,TGTGCCAGCAGCCTGGGACAGAATAACTATGGCTACACCTTC
TRBV28,TRBD1,.,10,TRBJ1-6,CASNWDRASF,TGTGCCAGCAACTGGGACAGGGCTAGCTTT
TRBV6-5,TRBD2,.,14,TRBJ2-3,CASRRTSSTDTQYF,TGTGCCAGCAGGAGGACTAGCAGCACAGATACGCAGTATTTT
TRBV5-5,.,.,14,TRBJ1-1,CASSPSAMNTEAFF,TGTGCCAGCAGCCCCTCCGCTATGAACACTGAAGCTTTCTTT
TRBV4-2,TRBD2,.,16,TRBJ2-2,CASSALGLGETGELFF,TGTGCCAGCAGCGCCCTAGGACTAGGGGAAACCGGGGAGCTGTTTTTT
TRBV24-1,.,.,13,TRBJ1-1,CATSDPGRTEAFF,TGTGCCACCAGTGATCCAGGGAGGACTGAAGCTTTCTTT
TRBV2,.,.,15,TRBJ1-4,CASSIVAGTNEKLFF,TGTGCCAGCAGTATTGTGGCGGGGACTAATGAAAAACTGTTTTTT
TRBV12-3/TRBV12-4,.,once,12,TRBJ2-7,CASSLRGYEQYF,TGTGCCAGCAGTTTAAGGGGTTACGAGCAGTACTTC
TRBV7-6,TRBD2,.,17,TRBJ2-1,CASSPRGSGSSYNEQFF,TGTGCCAGCAGCCCCCGGGGTAGCGGGAGCTCCTACAATGAGCAGTTCTTC
TRBV24-1,TRBD1,.,15,TRBJ2-5,CATSGSQGQEETQYF,TGTGCCACCAGTGGCTCACAGGGGCAGGAAGAGACCCAGTACTTC
TRBV6-5,TRBD2,few,12,TRBJ2-1,CASSLSGDEQFF,TGTGCCAGCAGTTTGAGCGGGGATGAGCAGTTCTTC
TRBV19,.,.,14,TRBJ2-3,CASSIGPGADTQYF,TGTGCCAGTAGTATAGGGCCAGGGGCAGATACGCAGTATTTT